This TCR beta chain was recorded in a study of cytomegalovirus exposure and HLA in healthy donors. Overall study findings and caveats: Approximately 17,000 TCR beta sequences were associated with HLA alleles at 0.05 false discovery rate in a later analysis.

It was with 60 Vbeta and 13 Jbeta primers that the PCR ran. Using immunoSEQ multiplex PCR, the repertoire was profiled, and TCRdb retains in-frame clones only, with some absent. The sample contains around 190,000 clones, around 77% of which appear only once. As for this clone: What it binds is unknown.

This sequence was found in a woman aged 25 to 45 in good health and CMV-seronegative. The source material was PBMCs.

The CDR3, as DNA: TGTGCCTGGAGTAACCGGCGGGGACCTGAAGCTTTCTTT. Translated, it gives CAWSNRRGPEAFF. The chain combines TRBV30 with TRBJ1-1; TRBD1 might be the D (5 bases). Germline loops: CDR1 GTSNPN, CDR2 SVGIG (reference sequence). Deletions cut 2 bases from V and 6 bases from J, with 13 bases between. The CDR3 contains 13 residues.